What follows are 18 T cell receptor beta chains derived from one specimen sequenced in a study of CD8 T cells in Susac syndrome. The RNA input was roughly 0.5 to 1 ug, and it was reverse transcribed with random hexamers. TCRdb re-called the immunoSEQ multiplex PCR reads through MiXCR, storing one row per CDR3 protein. Of 150,000 to 200,000 distinct CDR3 sequences listed, around 94% are singletons. Sequences were obtained from CD4+ T cells from PBMCs. Receptors originate from a human donor in good health.

V is TRBV15 and J is TRBJ2-3, with 11 positions matching TRBD2. Per the germline V gene, CDR1 is LNHNV and CDR2 is YYDKDF (reference sequence). This CDR3 has 14 residues. V shed 3 bases and J 6 bases; nucleotides not matched to a gene: 2. The CDR3 DNA follows: TGTGCCACCAGCAGGACTAGCGGGGTCGATACGCAGTATTTT. Translation gives CATSRTSGVDTQYF.

A single count supports this clonotype. The V and J genes are TRBV12-3 or TRBV12-4 and TRBJ2-7, with 9 bases that match TRBD1. J lost 3 bases, V lost 5 bases, and 8 bases had no gene match. The CDR3 sequence is 15 residues long. CDR3 coding DNA: TGTGCCAGCAGTGTCACCGGGACAGGGCTCTACGAGCAGTACTTC. This codes for CASSVTGTGLYEQYF.

V and J are TRBV29-1 and TRBJ2-5; TRBD1 aligns across 12 bases. Germline V CDR1 and CDR2: SQVTM, ANQGSEA. The length of the CDR3 is 13 residues. Trimming at V came to 6 bases and at J to 5 bases, leaving 4 bases not matched to a gene. CDR3 residues: CSVSGTGGETQYF. The CDR3 DNA reads as TGCAGCGTGTCCGGGACAGGGGGCGAGACCCAGTACTTC.

The J gene is TRBJ2-7, the V gene TRBV12-3 or TRBV12-4; D possibly corresponds to TRBD1 (5 bases). V lost 1 base to trimming and J lost 2 bases, with 12 bases between them. The CDR3 runs to 15 residues. As DNA, the CDR3 is TGTGCCAGCAGTTTAGGTATCAGGGTAACCTACGAGCAGTACTTC. Translation gives CASSLGIRVTYEQYF.

The V gene is TRBV7-2, the J gene TRBJ2-5; TRBD2 matches at 11 bases. The CDR3 loop spans 15 amino acids. Unmatched junction bases numbered 7, after V lost 8 bases and J lost 2 bases. CDR1 is SGHTA, CDR2 FQGNSA, per germline. The chain's CDR3 is CASGLSGGAQETQYF. The CDR3 DNA follows: TGTGCCAGCGGGCTTAGCGGGGGGGCTCAAGAGACCCAGTACTTC.

The chain couples TRBV7-3 to TRBJ2-7, with 7 bases matching TRBD1. This CDR3 contains 14 residues. V gave up 5 bases and J gave up 7 bases; unmatched junction bases: 11. Germline CDR1 is SGHTA and CDR2 is FQGTGA. The CDR3 region is CASSPDRARREQYF. DNA of the CDR3: TGTGCCAGCAGCCCAGACAGGGCCAGAAGGGAGCAGTACTTC.

The chain has TRBV3-1 and TRBJ2-7, with 8 bases fitting TRBD1. Trimming at V came to 4 bases and at J to 4 bases, leaving 6 bases not matched to a gene. Germline V gene lookup returns CDR1 LGHDT and CDR2 YNNKEL (reference sequence). The CDR3 has 14 residues. The CDR3 nucleotides read TGTGCCAGCAGCCGTCCGGGACAGGTATACGAGCAGTACTTC. Protein product: CASSRPGQVYEQYF.

V usage is TRBV12-3 or TRBV12-4 and J usage is TRBJ2-3; perhaps TRBD2 as D (5 bases). The CDR3 consists of 15 residues. Trimming stripped 5 bases from V and 4 bases from J, with 16 bases between. The CDR3 sequence is CASSPIGLDSDTQYF. In DNA form, the CDR3 reads TGTGCCAGCAGTCCCATCGGACTGGACTCAGATACGCAGTATTTT.

This clonotype was observed a single time. The chain couples TRBV15 to TRBJ2-3, with no clear D. The CDR3 consists of 13 residues. V lost 1 base and J lost 2, with 4 bases in between. CDR1 and CDR2 from the germline V gene are LNHNV and YYDKDF (reference sequence). CDR3 DNA: TGTGCCACCAGCAGAGCGGACACAGATACGCAGTATTTT. This gives the protein CATSRADTDTQYF.

The rearrangement joins TRBV2 to TRBJ2-5; 8 bases agree with TRBD2. Germline CDR1 is SNHLY and CDR2 is FYNNEI. Trimming removed 3 bases from V and 4 bases from J; junction bases left unmatched: 7. The CDR3 has 15 residues. CDR3: CASSDRGTSGETQYF. CDR3 bases: TGTGCCAGCAGTGATAGGGGAACTAGCGGAGAGACCCAGTACTTC.

The CDR3 DNA reads TGTGCCAGCAGCCCTTCGGGGACCGGGGAGCTGTTTTTT. Encoded protein: CASSPSGTGELFF. The chain is built from TRBV4-2 and TRBJ2-2; D perhaps matches TRBD2 (5 bases). V lost 4 bases and J 5 bases, leaving 8 bases between the germline ends. This CDR3 is built from 13 residues. Germline V lookup: CDR1 LGHNA, CDR2 YNFKEQ.

This rearrangement joins TRBV12-3 or TRBV12-4 to TRBJ1-4; no clear D gene. The CDR3 length is 12 residues. Trimming left V 6 bases short and J 16 bases short, with 18 bases between. CDR3 region: CASSTNGQAWFF. The CDR3 nucleotides are TGTGCCAGCAGCACGAACGGGCAGGCTTGGTTTTTT.

The genes are TRBV12-3 or TRBV12-4 and TRBJ2-3; D may be TRBD2 (6 bases). The CDR3 length is 16 residues. V shed 7 bases and J shed 5 bases, with 22 bases lying between them. CDR3 nucleotide sequence: TGTGCCAGCACTCTGGCGCGGGGCCCCGCGGGAGATACGCAGTATTTT. Translating it yields CASTLARGPAGDTQYF.

The CDR3 DNA follows: TGTGCCAGCAGTTTAAGGTCTCGGGGACTGACGATGAACACTGAAGCTTTCTTT. The encoded protein is CASSLRSRGLTMNTEAFF. The chain employs TRBV12-3 or TRBV12-4 and TRBJ1-1, with a possible D match to TRBD1 (5 bases). The CDR3 length is 18 residues. V lost 2 bases, J lost 0 bases, and 19 bases lay in between.

The J gene is TRBJ1-2, the V gene TRBV29-1; unclear D gene. The CDR3 extends over 14 amino acids. The V and J ends lost 3 bases and 0 bases respectively, with 11 bases between them. Germline V CDR1 and CDR2: SQVTM, ANQGSEA. The CDR3 nucleotides are TGCAGCGTTGATCTGGGGAGTCCTAACTATGGCTACACCTTC. Translation gives CSVDLGSPNYGYTF.

The chain uses TRBV6-2 or TRBV6-3 and TRBJ2-1, with a tentative D call TRBD1 (6 bases). The CDR3 length is 12 residues. Germline assignment: CDR1 MNHEY and CDR2 SVGEGT. V was trimmed by 6 bases and J by 10 bases, leaving 13 bases between them. The CDR3 loop is CASRTYREEQFF. The CDR3 DNA reads TGTGCCAGCAGAACCTACAGGGAAGAGCAGTTCTTC.

The genes are TRBV7-2 and TRBJ2-7; D remains unclear. Germline V CDR1 and CDR2: SGHTA, FQGNSA. There are 15 residues in the CDR3. Trimming took 1 base from V and 2 from J, leaving 12 bases between them. This CDR3 reads CASSLGMAGTYEQYF. The DNA for the CDR3 is TGTGCCAGCAGCTTAGGGATGGCAGGTACCTACGAGCAGTACTTC. Based on the CDR3 plus reference TRBV7-2 and TRBJ2-7, the full variable domain is GAGVSQSPSNKVTEKGKDVELRCDPISGHTALYWYRQSLGQGLEFLIYFQGNSAPDKSGLPSDRFSAERTGGSVSTLTIQRTQQEDSAVYLCASSLGMAGTYEQYFGPGTRLTVT.

The sample holds one count of this clonotype. The V and J genes are TRBV13 and TRBJ2-7, with TRBD1 identical over 7 bases. Germline V gives CDR1 PRHDT, CDR2 FYEKMQ (reference sequence). With V trimmed by 0 bases and J by 5 bases, 7 bases remained unmatched. The CDR3 is 15 amino acids. CDR3 protein: CASSLGTGQANEQYF. The CDR3 region has the DNA TGTGCCAGCAGCTTAGGGACAGGGCAGGCTAACGAGCAGTACTTC.